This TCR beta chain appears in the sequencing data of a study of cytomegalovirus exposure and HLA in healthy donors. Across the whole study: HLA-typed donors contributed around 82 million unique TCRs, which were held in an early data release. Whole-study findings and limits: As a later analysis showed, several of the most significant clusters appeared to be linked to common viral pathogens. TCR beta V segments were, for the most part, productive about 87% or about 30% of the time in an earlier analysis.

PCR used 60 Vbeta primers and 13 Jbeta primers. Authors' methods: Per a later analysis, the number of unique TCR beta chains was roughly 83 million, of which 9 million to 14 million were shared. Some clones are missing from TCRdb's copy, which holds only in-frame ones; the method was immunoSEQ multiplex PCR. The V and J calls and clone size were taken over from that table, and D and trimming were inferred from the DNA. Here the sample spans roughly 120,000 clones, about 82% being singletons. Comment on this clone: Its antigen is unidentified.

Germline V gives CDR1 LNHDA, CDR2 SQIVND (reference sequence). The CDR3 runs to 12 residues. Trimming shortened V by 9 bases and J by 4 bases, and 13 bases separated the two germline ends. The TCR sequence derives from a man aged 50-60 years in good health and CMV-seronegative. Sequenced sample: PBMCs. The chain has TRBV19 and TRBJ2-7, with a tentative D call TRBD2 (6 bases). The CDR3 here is CARGTGRYEQYV. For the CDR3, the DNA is TGTGCCAGGGGGACTGGAAGGTACGAGCAGTACGTC.